The TCR beta chain under discussion was sequenced for a study of shared clonotypes between healthy human individuals. Trimming stripped 6 bases from V and 1 base from J, with 10 bases between. The CDR3 has 13 residues. Germline V gene data show CDR1 as LNHNV and CDR2 as YYDKDF (reference sequence). Data came from immunoSEQ multiplex PCR; TCRdb stores just in-frame clones and leaves some out. The table includes millions of clones, 90% to 95% detected once. Cells designated naive CD8 were CD45RO-negative and were positively selected for CCR7, with terminally differentiated effector memory CD45RA+ cells excluded.

This clonotype originated in a man younger than 35 in good health. Some clones in this sample may be carry-over from other donors' samples. Sequencing used naive CD8+ T cells from PBMCs. The chain combines TRBV15 with TRBJ2-7, with D uncertain. This chain's CDR3 is CATRGLASYEQYF. CDR3 bases: TGTGCCACCAGGGGTTTGGCGTCCTACGAGCAGTACTTC.